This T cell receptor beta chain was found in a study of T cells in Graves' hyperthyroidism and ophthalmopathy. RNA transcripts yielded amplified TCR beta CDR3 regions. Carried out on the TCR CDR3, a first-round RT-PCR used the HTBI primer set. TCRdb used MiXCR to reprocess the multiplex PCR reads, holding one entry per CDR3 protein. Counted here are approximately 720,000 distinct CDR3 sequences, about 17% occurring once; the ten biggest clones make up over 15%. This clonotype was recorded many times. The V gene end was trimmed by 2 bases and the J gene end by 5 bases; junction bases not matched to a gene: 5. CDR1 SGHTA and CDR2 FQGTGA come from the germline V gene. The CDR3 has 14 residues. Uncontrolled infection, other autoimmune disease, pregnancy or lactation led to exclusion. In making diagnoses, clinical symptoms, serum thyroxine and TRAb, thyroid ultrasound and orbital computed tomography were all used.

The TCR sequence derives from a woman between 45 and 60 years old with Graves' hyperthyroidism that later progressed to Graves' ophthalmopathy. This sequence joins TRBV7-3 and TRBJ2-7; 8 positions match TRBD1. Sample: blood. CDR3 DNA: TGTGCCAGCAGCTTAGGACAGGGTCCCCACGAGCAGTACTTC. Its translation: CASSLGQGPHEQYF.